These 25 T cell receptor beta chains came from one sample sequenced in a study of T cell responses to AZD1222 COVID-19 vaccine. Using immunoSEQ multiplex PCR, the repertoire was profiled, and TCRdb retains in-frame clones only, with some absent. The sample has some 130,000 clones; 70% to 90% are singletons. The sequencing used peripheral blood, collected on day 0 of AZD1222 vaccination. The receptors here all came from an adult in good health.

The chain is built from TRBV21-1 and TRBJ2-7; TRBD2 was called by the table and not checked on the DNA. TRBV21-1 is a known pseudogene. This CDR3 region has 15 residues. The CDR3: CASSNCGRAPYEQYF. The CDR3 DNA reads as TGTGCCAGCAGCAATTGTGGGAGGGCCCCCTACGAGCAGTACTTC.

The chain uses TRBV24-1 and TRBJ1-5, with 7 bases identical to TRBD1. Germline trimming cut 7 bases from V and 4 bases from J; bases unmatched to any gene: 12. CDR3 size: 16 residues. In germline, CDR1 is KGHDR, CDR2 SFDVKD. The CDR3 DNA sequence: TGTGCCACCAGACGAGCCCGACAGGGACCAAATCAGCCCCAGCATTTT. It yields the protein CATRRARQGPNQPQHF.

V is TRBV28 and J is TRBJ2-3; D is perhaps TRBD1 or TRBD2 (6 bases each). Germline-derived CDR1 and CDR2 are MDHEN and SYDVKM. Trimming cost V 2 bases and J 8 bases, with 11 bases left between them. The CDR3 has 13 amino acids. CDR3 sequence reads: CASSLGGPTTQYF. CDR3 DNA sequence: TGTGCCAGCAGTTTAGGGGGGCCCACTACGCAGTATTTT.

The chain couples TRBV6-2 or TRBV6-3 to TRBJ2-5, with TRBD2 matching 8 bases. The CDR3 has 18 residues. V lost 1 base, J lost 4 bases, and 14 bases stayed unmatched. Germline V CDR1 and CDR2: MNHEY, SVGEGT. This chain's CDR3 is CASSYLLGDSGIIETQYF. The CDR3, as DNA: TGTGCCAGCAGTTACTTGCTCGGGGATAGCGGGATCATAGAGACCCAGTACTTC.

The J gene is TRBJ2-5, the V gene TRBV28; 12 bases are shared with TRBD2. This CDR3 spans 16 amino acids. The germline V gene has CDR1 MDHEN and CDR2 SYDVKM. V was clipped by 7 bases and J by 4 bases; unmatched bases: 10. CDR3 in DNA: TGTGCCAGCACCCACCACGGACTAGCGGGAAGAGAGACCCAGTACTTC. Translation gives CASTHHGLAGRETQYF.

The rearrangement links TRBV9 to TRBJ1-3, with D uncertain. This CDR3 region has 12 residues. Germline V lookup: CDR1 SGDLS, CDR2 YYNGEE. V dropped 3 bases and J dropped 16 bases, with 17 bases sitting between them. As DNA, the CDR3 is TGTGCCAGCAGCGGGCTGCGGAGGGATGTGTATTTT. Encoded protein: CASSGLRRDVYF.

The genes are TRBV19 and TRBJ2-6, with 8 positions matching TRBD1. Germline V gene lookup returns CDR1 LNHDA and CDR2 SQIVND (reference sequence). The CDR3 totals 18 residues. Trimming removed 6 bases from V and 3 bases from J; junction bases left unmatched: 13. The CDR3, as DNA: TGTGCCAGTAGCGTAAACAGGGGGTCCATAGGTGGGGCCAACGTCCTGACTTTC. It specifies CASSVNRGSIGGANVLTF.

This clone was seen more than once but under ten times. This chain joins TRBV6-4 and TRBJ1-5, with no clear D. The CDR3 spans 13 residues. Germline loops: CDR1 MRHNA, CDR2 SNTAGT. V lost 2 bases and J 4 bases, leaving 6 bases between the germline ends. The CDR3 loop is CASSDRPNQPQHF. The DNA for the CDR3 is TGTGCCAGCAGTGACAGGCCTAATCAGCCCCAGCATTTT.

This clone was picked up a small number of times. The V call is TRBV24-1, the J call TRBJ1-2, with TRBD1 matching 9 bases. Germline CDR1 KGHDR, CDR2 SFDVKD. CDR3 length equals 13 residues. The V and J ends lost 6 bases and 5 bases, in that order; junction bases with no gene match: 3. CDR3 nucleotides: TGTGCCACCAGTTCACAGGGGGCTTATGGCTACACCTTC. It encodes CATSSQGAYGYTF.

The chain joins TRBV11-1 to TRBJ1-2, with 7 bases lining up with TRBD1. This CDR3 has 15 residues. CDR1 and CDR2 (germline): SGHAT, FQDESV (reference sequence). V gave up 1 base and J gave up 8 bases; unmatched junction bases: 10. CDR3 sequence reads: CASSLGSWTGGGYTF. CDR3 DNA sequence: TGTGCCAGCAGCTTAGGGTCGTGGACAGGAGGCGGCTACACCTTC.

This rearrangement joins TRBV2 to TRBJ1-1; D is ambiguous. CDR3 length equals 8 residues. Trimming stripped 10 bases from V and 8 bases from J, with 5 bases between. CDR1 is SNHLY, CDR2 FYNNEI, per germline. The CDR3 sequence is CAITEAFF. In DNA, the CDR3 is TGTGCCATCACAGAAGCTTTCTTT. Full variable domain (missing parts from reference TRBV2 and TRBJ1-1): EPEVTQTPSHQVTQMGQEVILRCVPISNHLYFYWYRQILGQKVEFLVSFYNNEISEKSEIFDDQFSVERPDGSNFTLKIRSTKLEDSAMYFCAITEAFFGQGTRLTVV.

The CDR3 loop is CASSQPGQNYGYTF. The CDR3 DNA reads TGTGCCAGCAGCCAACCGGGACAGAACTATGGCTACACCTTC. The genes are TRBV14 and TRBJ1-2; 7 bases are a match to TRBD1. The CDR3 is 14 amino acids. The V gene end was trimmed by 2 bases and the J gene end by 2 bases; junction bases not matched to a gene: 2. Germline CDR1 reads SGHDN; CDR2 reads FVKESK.

The chain combines TRBV11-2 with TRBJ1-2, with TRBD1 matching 8 bases. The CDR3 spans 15 residues. CDR1 is SGHAT and CDR2 is FQNNGV in the germline V gene. V lost 0 bases and J lost 7; bases outside the gene matches: 7. CDR3 sequence (DNA): TGTGCCAGCAGCTTAGACTGGCAGGGGGCCACTGGCTACACCTTC. Residues: CASSLDWQGATGYTF.

J is TRBJ2-5 and V is TRBV5-4, with TRBD1 matching over 7 bases. This CDR3 has 15 amino acids. V lost 3 bases to trimming and J lost 5 bases; unmatched junction nucleotides: 10. CDR1 and CDR2 from the germline V gene are SGHNT and YYREEE (reference sequence). CDR3 sequence reads: CASSSDRASLETQYF. As DNA, the CDR3 is TGTGCCAGCAGCTCAGACAGGGCTAGCCTCGAGACCCAGTACTTC.

The chain joins TRBV5-1 to TRBJ1-2; 7 bases align to TRBD1. This CDR3 region has 13 residues. Trimming removed 4 bases from V and 4 bases from J; junction bases left unmatched: 4. Germline CDR1 and CDR2: SGHRS and YFSETQ. CDR3 nucleotides: TGCGCCAGCAGCATTGGGACAGCCTATGGCTACACCTTC. Its translation: CASSIGTAYGYTF.

This rearrangement joins TRBV27 to TRBJ1-1; D is uncertain. This CDR3 comprises 15 residues. Germline V gives CDR1 MNHEY, CDR2 SMNVEV (reference sequence). V lost 3 bases to trimming and J lost 5 bases, with 16 bases between them. CDR3 in DNA: TGTGCCAGCAGTTTTGAGACCCCCTTGCGGACTGAAGCTTTCTTT. This encodes CASSFETPLRTEAFF.

CDR3 coding DNA: TGTGCCAGCAGACTTCCTGGGGGGAACACTGAAGCTTTCTTT. Its translation is CASRLPGGNTEAFF. V is TRBV27 and J is TRBJ1-1; maybe TRBD1 (5 bases). The CDR3 spans 14 residues. CDR1 and CDR2 from the germline V gene are MNHEY and SMNVEV (reference sequence). Trimming left V 6 bases short and J 1 base short, with 12 bases between.

The chain has TRBV7-2 and TRBJ2-7; D is unclear. The CDR3 runs 13 residues. CDR1 and CDR2 (germline): SGHTA, FQGNSA. The V end was cut by 0 bases, the J end by 9 bases, with 12 bases between. CDR3 protein: CASSLAGPSAQYF. The CDR3 bases are TGTGCCAGCAGCTTAGCGGGCCCATCTGCGCAGTACTTC.

The rearrangement links TRBV3-1 (or the pseudogene TRBV3-2) to TRBJ2-1, with D possibly being TRBD2 (5 bases). The CDR3 consists of 14 residues. CDR1 LGHDT and CDR2 YNNKEL come from the germline V gene (reference sequence). V shed 2 bases and J shed 6 bases, with 11 bases lying between them. CDR3: CASSQFYGGNEQFF. The CDR3 nucleotides are TGTGCCAGCAGCCAATTCTACGGAGGCAATGAGCAGTTCTTC.

This clone occurred a few times. The chain combines TRBV4-1 with TRBJ1-1; the D is unclear. The V end was cut by 0 bases, the J end by 1 base, with 12 bases between. Germline V lookup: CDR1 MGHRA, CDR2 YSYEKL. The length of the CDR3 is 16 residues. CDR3 protein: CASSQEVGNRNTEAFF. CDR3 coding DNA: TGCGCCAGCAGCCAAGAAGTCGGGAATCGGAACACTGAAGCTTTCTTT.

V and J are TRBV7-9 and TRBJ2-2; TRBD1 might be the D (6 bases). V shed 3 bases and J shed 4 bases, with 9 bases lying between them. This CDR3 spans 14 amino acids. Per germline, CDR1 SEHNR and CDR2 FQNEAQ (reference sequence). DNA for the CDR3: TGTGCCAGCAGCTTCCGACAGGTCACCGGGGAGCTGTTTTTT. Translated, it gives CASSFRQVTGELFF.

This chain uses TRBV19 with TRBJ1-2, with D hard to call. With 3 bases removed from V and 5 bases from J, the gap between germline ends came to 4 bases. The CDR3 extends over 11 amino acids. CDR1 and CDR2 from the germline V gene are LNHDA and SQIVND (reference sequence). This chain's CDR3 is CASSIYYGYTF. CDR3 in DNA: TGTGCCAGTAGTATTTATTATGGCTACACCTTC.

This chain links TRBV28 with TRBJ1-5; 8 bases align to TRBD1. The junction had 10 bases not matched to a gene; V was cut back by 6 bases and J by 6 bases. CDR1 is MDHEN, CDR2 SYDVKM, per germline. This CDR3 has 15 amino acids. The CDR3 bases are TGTGCCAGCAGCCTTCCCCCGACAGGGGTTCAGCCCCAGCATTTT. It specifies CASSLPPTGVQPQHF.

V gene TRBV12-3 or TRBV12-4 combines with J gene TRBJ2-3; no clear D. Trimming cost V 5 bases and J 8 bases, with 8 bases left between them. This CDR3 contains 11 residues. CDR3 coding DNA: TGTGCCAGCAGTATGAAGAGTACGCAGTATTTT. This encodes CASSMKSTQYF.

This sequence joins TRBV2 and TRBJ2-7; the D call may be TRBD1 or TRBD2 (5 bases each). Trimming took 2 bases from V and 0 from J, leaving 11 bases between them. Germline lookup yields CDR1 SNHLY and CDR2 FYNNEI. The CDR3 contains 15 residues. CDR3 DNA sequence: TGTGCCAGCAGTGAAATCTGGGGGAACTCCTACGAGCAGTACTTC. Its protein product is CASSEIWGNSYEQYF.